The following is a T cell receptor (beta chain) sequence with its context. What it binds is unknown. Other DNA sequences in this specimen translate into the identical CDR3. The data were obtained in a study of cytomegalovirus exposure and HLA in healthy donors. Regarding the study as a whole: Cytomegalovirus association was listed for 150 to 200 TCR beta chains. An Asian-associated ancestry cluster reportedly showed fewer N-insertions than the approximately 630-donor mean in a later analysis.

Primers: 60 Vbeta forward and 13 Jbeta reverse. Profiled with immunoSEQ multiplex PCR; TCRdb holds only in-frame clones, not every one. The repertoire holds about 98,000 clones, with approximately 69% as singletons. Donors showed nominal health when sampled, although they likely had unrecorded immune exposures. V was shortened by 3 bases and J by 5 bases, with 3 bases between the two germline ends. The CDR3 is made up of 11 amino acids. CDR1 and CDR2 from the germline V gene are KGHSH and LQKENI. The chain uses TRBV18 and TRBJ2-3, with no clear D. Sequencing was performed on PBMCs. The sequence came from a female donor in good health and CMV-seronegative. The CDR3, as DNA: TGTGCCAGCTCACCTATAGATACGCAGTATTTT. Protein: CASSPIDTQYF.